This TCR beta chain originates from a study of T cell changes during pregnancy in multiple sclerosis. CDR3 length: 14 amino acids. Between the trimmed V and J ends, which lost 0 bases and 7 bases, there was a span of 15 bases. CDR1 GTSNPN and CDR2 SVGIG come from the germline V gene (reference sequence). Produced via immunoSEQ multiplex PCR; TCRdb's table is partial and in-frame only. Found here are tens of thousands of clones, around 91% of them singletons; the top ten hold approximately 5.8%. The input for sequencing was peripheral blood, taken in the third trimester of pregnancy. The TCR was taken from a female donor in good health, enrolled as a control in a pregnancy study. The chain is built from TRBV30 and TRBJ1-2; no clear D. Written as DNA, the CDR3 is TGTGCCTGGAGTGTACTCGGGGTACCAGGTGGCTACACCTTC. Translating it yields CAWSVLGVPGGYTF. Drawing the rest from reference TRBV30 and TRBJ1-2, the complete variable domain is SQTIHQWPATLVQPVGSPLSLECTVEGTSNPNLYWYRQAAGRGLQLLFYSVGIGQISSEVPQNLSASRPQDRQFILSSKKLLLSDSGFYLCAWSVLGVPGGYTFGSGTRLTVV.